This T cell receptor (beta chain) was sequenced during a study of patients and donors after allogeneic stem cell transplantation. The CDR3 spans 16 residues. Trimming cost V 5 bases and J 1 base, with 18 bases left between them. In germline, CDR1 is SGHDN, CDR2 FVKESK. TCRdb independently ran MiXCR on the RT-PCR reads; one entry per CDR3 protein. The table includes 410,000 or so distinct CDR3 sequences, about a sixth detected once. In its sample, this clonotype was seen a few times. Sequenced input: blood, either unsorted or a sorted T cell fraction (not recorded which). This chain links TRBV14 with TRBJ2-7; maybe TRBD1 (5 bases). The source is a human donor who was either an allogeneic HSCT recipient or a stem cell or donor lymphocyte infusion donor (not recorded which). It is not recorded whose cells these are; they may come from a transplant donor. The CDR3 protein is CASSTLKYDSSYEQYF. As DNA, the CDR3 is TGTGCCAGCAGCACTCTAAAATACGACAGTTCCTACGAGCAGTACTTC.